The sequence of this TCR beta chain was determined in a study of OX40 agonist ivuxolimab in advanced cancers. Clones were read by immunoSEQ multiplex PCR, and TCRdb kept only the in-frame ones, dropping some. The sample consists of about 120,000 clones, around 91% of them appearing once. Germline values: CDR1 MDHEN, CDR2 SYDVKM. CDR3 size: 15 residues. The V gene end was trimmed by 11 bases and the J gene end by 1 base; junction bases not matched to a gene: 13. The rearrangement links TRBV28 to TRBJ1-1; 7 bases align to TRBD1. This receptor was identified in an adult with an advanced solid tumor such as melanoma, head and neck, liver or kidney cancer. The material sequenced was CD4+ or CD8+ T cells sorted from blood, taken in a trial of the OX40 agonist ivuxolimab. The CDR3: CAAHTGAGRNTEAFF. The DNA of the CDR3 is TGTGCCGCACACACAGGGGCAGGGAGGAACACTGAAGCTTTCTTT.